This is a list of T cell receptor beta chains from one sample in a study of T cells in Graves' hyperthyroidism and ophthalmopathy. TCRdb used MiXCR to reprocess the multiplex PCR reads, holding one entry per CDR3 protein. Of approximately 530,000 distinct CDR3 sequences listed, 15% to 20% are singletons. Sequencing was performed on blood. The receptors derive from a woman between 18 and 29 years old with Graves' hyperthyroidism. Both conserved end residues are part of each CDR3. D genes are given only for firm matches. For some rows the clone size is stated as once, few or many, or as a class when expanded; others skip it.

J | size | D | V | CDR3 | DNA
TRBJ1-5 | . | TRBD1 | TRBV6-1 | CASSEWTGGIYSNQPQHF | TGTGCCAGCAGTGAGTGGACAGGGGGCATCTATAGCAATCAGCCCCAGCATTTT
TRBJ1-2 | . | . | TRBV6-6 | CASSYSGGTGYGYTF | TGTGCCAGCAGTTACTCGGGAGGTACAGGCTATGGCTACACCTTC
TRBJ2-5 | few | . | TRBV5-1 | CASSLEHIQETQYF | TGCGCCAGCAGCTTGGAACACATCCAAGAGACCCAGTACTTC
TRBJ1-3 | many | TRBD1 | TRBV7-2 | CASRTDRVSGNTIYF | TGTGCCAGCAGGACTGACAGGGTATCTGGAAACACCATATATTTT
TRBJ1-5 | . | . | TRBV3-1 | CASSQGPYNQPQHF | TGTGCCAGCAGCCAAGGGCCGTACAATCAGCCCCAGCATTTT
TRBJ1-1 | . | TRBD1 | TRBV6-2/TRBV6-3 | CASSRRGRDTEALF | TGTGCCAGCAGTAGGAGGGGGCGGGACACTGAAGCTCTCTTT
TRBJ1-6 | . | . | TRBV11-2 | CASSKAGRSSYNSPLHF | TGTGCCAGTAGTAAAGCGGGCAGAAGCTCCTATAATTCACCCCTCCACTTT
TRBJ2-3 | many | TRBD2 | TRBV20-1 | CSARDRGLAGTDTQYF | TGCAGTGCTAGAGATCGCGGACTAGCGGGCACAGATACGCAGTATTTT
TRBJ2-4 | . | . | TRBV12-3/TRBV12-4 | CASSLSWQGKNIQYF | TGTGCCAGCAGTTTATCTTGGCAGGGGAAAAACATTCAGTACTTC
TRBJ1-2 | few | . | TRBV4-1 | CASSPGTPTLLVGYTF | TGCGCCAGCAGCCCCGGGACCCCTACTCTGTTGGTTGGCTACACCTTC
TRBJ2-1 | few | TRBD1 | TRBV20-1 | CSVQDREDNEQFF | TGCAGTGTACAGGACAGGGAAGACAATGAGCAGTTCTTC